Below, one TCR beta chain is given with its context. Its target is unknown. These data belong to a study of shared clonotypes between healthy human individuals. Looking at the study overall: The study used three CD4 naive, three CD4 memory, two CD8 naive and one CD8 memory plate per donor.

Study-wide findings and caveats: The study found lower generation probabilities in non-shared clonotypes than in those shared by all four donors. Naive subsets, compared against memory subsets, generally had larger estimated richness values.

Profiling relied on immunoSEQ multiplex PCR, and the TCRdb table lists in-frame clones only, not all of them. The profile shows roughly 2 million clones, approximately 96% of them singletons. V lost 2 bases, J lost 6 bases, and 7 bases lay in between. This CDR3 comprises 12 residues. CDR1 is LGHNT, CDR2 FRNRAP, per germline. The chain combines TRBV12-5 with TRBJ1-1; D is uncertain. The clonotype originates from a man younger than 30 in good health. Sequenced input: naive CD4+ T cells sorted from blood. As to subset: CD45RA+ positively selected. The chain's CDR3 is CASGLNDAEAFF. The CDR3 coding sequence is TGTGCTAGTGGTTTGAACGACGCTGAAGCTTTCTTT.